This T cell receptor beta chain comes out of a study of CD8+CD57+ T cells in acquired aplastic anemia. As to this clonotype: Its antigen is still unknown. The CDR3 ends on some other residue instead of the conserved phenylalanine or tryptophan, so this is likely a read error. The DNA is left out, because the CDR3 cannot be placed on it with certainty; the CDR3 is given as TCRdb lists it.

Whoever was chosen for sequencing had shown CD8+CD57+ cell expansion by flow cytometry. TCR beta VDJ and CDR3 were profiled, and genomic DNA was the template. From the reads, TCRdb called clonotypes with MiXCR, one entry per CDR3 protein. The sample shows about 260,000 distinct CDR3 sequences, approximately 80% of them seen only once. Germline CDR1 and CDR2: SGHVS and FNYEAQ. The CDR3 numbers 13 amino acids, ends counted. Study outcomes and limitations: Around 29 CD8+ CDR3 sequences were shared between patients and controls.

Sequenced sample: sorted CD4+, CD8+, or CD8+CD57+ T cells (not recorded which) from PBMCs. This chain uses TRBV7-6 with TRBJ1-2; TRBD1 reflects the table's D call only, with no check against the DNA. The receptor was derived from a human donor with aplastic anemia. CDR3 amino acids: CASSSDRAHGPPY.